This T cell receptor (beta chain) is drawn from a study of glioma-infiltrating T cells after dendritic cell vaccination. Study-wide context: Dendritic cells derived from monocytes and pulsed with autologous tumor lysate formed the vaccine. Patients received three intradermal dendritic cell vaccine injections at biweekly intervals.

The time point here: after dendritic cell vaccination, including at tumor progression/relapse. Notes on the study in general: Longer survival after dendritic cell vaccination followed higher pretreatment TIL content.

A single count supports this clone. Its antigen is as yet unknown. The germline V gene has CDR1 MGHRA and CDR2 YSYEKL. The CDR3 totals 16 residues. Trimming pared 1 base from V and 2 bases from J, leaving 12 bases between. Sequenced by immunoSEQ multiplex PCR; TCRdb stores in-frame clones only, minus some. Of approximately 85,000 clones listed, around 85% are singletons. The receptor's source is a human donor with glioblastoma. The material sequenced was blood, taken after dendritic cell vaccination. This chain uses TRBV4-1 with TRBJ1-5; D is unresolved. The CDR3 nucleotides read TGCGCCAGCAGCCAAGTTCTGTTCGGGGGCAATCAGCCCCAGCATTTT. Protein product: CASSQVLFGGNQPQHF.